This entry lists 5 T cell receptor beta chains sequenced from one sample in a study of cytomegalovirus exposure and HLA in healthy donors. Primers included in the PCR were 60 Vbeta and 13 Jbeta primers. The repertoire was sequenced with immunoSEQ multiplex PCR; TCRdb's copy has only in-frame clones and lacks some. The sample carries tens of thousands of clones, more than 65% recorded once. Input material: PBMCs. Receptor source: a woman aged 50 to 60 in good health and CMV-seronegative.

The J gene is TRBJ1-2, the V gene TRBV18, with a possible D match to TRBD1 (6 bases). CDR1 and CDR2 from the germline V gene are KGHSH and LQKENI. The CDR3 runs to 16 residues. V was shortened by 0 bases and J by 8 bases, with 19 bases between the two germline ends. CDR3 in DNA: TGTGCCAGCTCACCACCACTGACAGGCAACCGAAACGGCTACACCTTC. This encodes CASSPPLTGNRNGYTF.

This chain links TRBV7-8 with TRBJ2-3; the D gene is possibly TRBD2 (6 bases). Germline loops: CDR1 SGHVS, CDR2 FQNEAQ. This CDR3 has 15 residues. Trimming left V 5 bases short and J 6 bases short, with 18 bases between. The CDR3 loop is CASSPPLREGDTQYF. Here the CDR3 DNA reads TGTGCCAGCAGCCCCCCCCTGCGGGAAGGCGATACGCAGTATTTT.

The chain links TRBV5-4 to TRBJ2-1; 8 bases agree with TRBD2. J lost 5 bases, V lost 2 bases, and 9 bases had no gene match. This CDR3 has 16 residues. Germline V CDR1 and CDR2: SGHNT, YYREEE (reference sequence). CDR3 bases: TGTGCCAGCAGCTTAGGGGGGCGGGAGGTCGACAATGAGCAGTTCTTC. Encoded protein: CASSLGGREVDNEQFF.

Turning to this clone: At one end, the junction sequence differs from germline, possibly due to a read error. The genes are TRBV7-2 and TRBJ2-3; TRBD2 might be the D (5 bases). Per the germline V gene, CDR1 is SGHTA and CDR2 is FQGNSA. This CDR3 region has 12 residues. In DNA, the CDR3 is TGTGCCAGCAGCGACCCCCCCGGACTCTTACTTTTT. This encodes CASSDPPGLLLF.

CDR3 nucleotides: TGTGCCAAGGGGGTCTCTGGGGCCAACGTCCTGACTTTC. It specifies CAKGVSGANVLTF. The rearrangement uses TRBV2 and TRBJ2-6, with a tentative D call TRBD1 (6 bases). Trimming shortened V by 10 bases and J by 0 bases, and 7 bases separated the two germline ends. The length of the CDR3 is 13 residues. Germline V lookup: CDR1 SNHLY, CDR2 FYNNEI.